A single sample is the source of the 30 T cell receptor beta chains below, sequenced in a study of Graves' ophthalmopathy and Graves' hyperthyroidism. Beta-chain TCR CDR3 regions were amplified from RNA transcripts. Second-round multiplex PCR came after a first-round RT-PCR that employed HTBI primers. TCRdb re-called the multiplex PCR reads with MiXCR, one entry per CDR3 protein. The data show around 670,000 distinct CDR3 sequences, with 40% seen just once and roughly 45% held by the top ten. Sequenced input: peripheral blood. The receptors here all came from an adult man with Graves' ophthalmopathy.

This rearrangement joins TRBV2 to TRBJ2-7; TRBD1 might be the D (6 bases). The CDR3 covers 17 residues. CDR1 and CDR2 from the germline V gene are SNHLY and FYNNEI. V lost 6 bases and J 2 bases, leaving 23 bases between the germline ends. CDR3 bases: TGTGCCAGCAGCCAAGAGGGTTTGGGACATTCGACCTACGAGCAGTACTTC. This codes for CASSQEGLGHSTYEQYF. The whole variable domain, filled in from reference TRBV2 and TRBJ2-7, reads EPEVTQTPSHQVTQMGQEVILRCVPISNHLYFYWYRQILGQKVEFLVSFYNNEISEKSEIFDDQFSVERPDGSNFTLKIRSTKLEDSAMYFCASSQEGLGHSTYEQYFGPGTRLTVT.

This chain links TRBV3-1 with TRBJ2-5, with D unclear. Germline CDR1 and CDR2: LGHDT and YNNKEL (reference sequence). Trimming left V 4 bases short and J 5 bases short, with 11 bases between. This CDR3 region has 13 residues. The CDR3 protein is CASSPSPRETQYF. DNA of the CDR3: TGTGCCAGCAGCCCTTCGCCGAGGGAGACCCAGTACTTC.

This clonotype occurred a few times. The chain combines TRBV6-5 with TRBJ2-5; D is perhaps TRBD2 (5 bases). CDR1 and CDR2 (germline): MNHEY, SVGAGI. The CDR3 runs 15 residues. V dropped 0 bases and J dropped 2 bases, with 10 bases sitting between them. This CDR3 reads CASSYSNGVQETQYF. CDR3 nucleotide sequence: TGTGCCAGCAGTTACTCGAACGGGGTTCAAGAGACCCAGTACTTC.

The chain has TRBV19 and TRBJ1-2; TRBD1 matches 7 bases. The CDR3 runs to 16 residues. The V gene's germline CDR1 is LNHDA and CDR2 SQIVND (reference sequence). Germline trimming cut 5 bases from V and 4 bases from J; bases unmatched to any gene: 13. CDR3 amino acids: CASSPKGGQLIYGYTF. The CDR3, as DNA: TGTGCCAGTAGTCCTAAAGGGGGACAGCTTATCTATGGCTACACCTTC.

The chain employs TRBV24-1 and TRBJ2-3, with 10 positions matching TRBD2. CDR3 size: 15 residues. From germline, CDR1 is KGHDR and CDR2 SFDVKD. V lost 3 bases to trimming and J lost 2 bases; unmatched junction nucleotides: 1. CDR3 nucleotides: TGTGCCACCAGTGATCTAGCGGGAGACACAGATACGCAGTATTTT. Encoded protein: CATSDLAGDTDTQYF.

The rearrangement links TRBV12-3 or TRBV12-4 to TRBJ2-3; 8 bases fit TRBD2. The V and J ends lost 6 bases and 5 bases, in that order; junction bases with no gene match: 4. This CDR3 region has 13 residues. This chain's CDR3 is CASRRGVGDTQYF. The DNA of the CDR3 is TGTGCCAGCAGGCGGGGGGTTGGAGATACGCAGTATTTT.

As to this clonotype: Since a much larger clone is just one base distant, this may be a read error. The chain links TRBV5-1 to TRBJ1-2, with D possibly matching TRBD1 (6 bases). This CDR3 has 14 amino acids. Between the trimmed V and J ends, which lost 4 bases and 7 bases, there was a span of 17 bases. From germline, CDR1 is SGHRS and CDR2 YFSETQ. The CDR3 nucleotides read TGCGCCAGCAGCGCAGGAGGGACATTGAGTGGCTACACCTTC. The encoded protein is CASSAGGTLSGYTF.

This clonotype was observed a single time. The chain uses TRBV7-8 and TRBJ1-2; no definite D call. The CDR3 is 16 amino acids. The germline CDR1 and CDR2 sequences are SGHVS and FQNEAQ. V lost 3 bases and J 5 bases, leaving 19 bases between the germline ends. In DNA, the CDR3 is TGTGCCAGCAGCTTGGGCAAAGGGTCTCTTTGGTATGGCTACACCTTC. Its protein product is CASSLGKGSLWYGYTF.

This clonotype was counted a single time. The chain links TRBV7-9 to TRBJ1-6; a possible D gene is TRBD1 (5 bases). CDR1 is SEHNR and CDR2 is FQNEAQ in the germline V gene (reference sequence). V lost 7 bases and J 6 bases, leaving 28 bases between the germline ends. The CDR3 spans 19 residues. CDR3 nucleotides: TGTGCCAGCATCGACCGGCGGGGCACTGAATTGACAGCTAATTCACCCCTCCACTTT. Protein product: CASIDRRGTELTANSPLHF.

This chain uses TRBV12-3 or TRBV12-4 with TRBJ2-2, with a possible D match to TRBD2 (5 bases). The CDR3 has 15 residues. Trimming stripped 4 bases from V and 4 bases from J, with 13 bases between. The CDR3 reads CASSSRTEGTGELFF. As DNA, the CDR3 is TGTGCCAGCAGTTCCCGGACCGAGGGCACCGGGGAGCTGTTTTTT.

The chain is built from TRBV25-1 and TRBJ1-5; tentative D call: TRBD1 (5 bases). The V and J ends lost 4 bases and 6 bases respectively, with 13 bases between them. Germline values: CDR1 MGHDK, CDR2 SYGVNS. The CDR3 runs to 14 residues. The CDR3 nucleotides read TGTGCCAGCAGTGGTGCCCGCAGGGTTCAGCCCCAGCATTTT. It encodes CASSGARRVQPQHF. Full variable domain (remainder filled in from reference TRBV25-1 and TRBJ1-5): EADIYQTPRYLVIGTGKKITLECSQTMGHDKMYWYQQDPGMELHLIHYSYGVNSTEKGDLSSESTVSRIRTEHFPLTLESARPSHTSQYLCASSGARRVQPQHFGDGTRLSIL.

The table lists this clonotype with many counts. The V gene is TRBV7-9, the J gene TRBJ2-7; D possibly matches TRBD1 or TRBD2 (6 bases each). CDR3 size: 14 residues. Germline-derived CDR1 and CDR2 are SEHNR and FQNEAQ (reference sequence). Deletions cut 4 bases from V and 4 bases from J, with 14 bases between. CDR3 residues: CASSSPEGGYEQYF. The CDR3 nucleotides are TGTGCCAGCAGCTCCCCCGAGGGGGGATACGAGCAGTACTTC.

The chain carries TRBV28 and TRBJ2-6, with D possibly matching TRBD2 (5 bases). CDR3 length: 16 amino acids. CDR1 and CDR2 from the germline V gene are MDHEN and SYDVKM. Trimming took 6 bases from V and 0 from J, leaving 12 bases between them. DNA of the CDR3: TGTGCCAGCAGCCGCCGGAGCGGCTCTGGGGCCAACGTCCTGACTTTC. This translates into CASSRRSGSGANVLTF. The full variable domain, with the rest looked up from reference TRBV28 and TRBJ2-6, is DVKVTQSSRYLVKRTGEKVFLECVQDMDHENMFWYRQDPGLGLRLIYFSYDVKMKEKGDIPEGYSVSREKKERFSLILESASTNQTSMYLCASSRRSGSGANVLTFGAGSRLTVL.

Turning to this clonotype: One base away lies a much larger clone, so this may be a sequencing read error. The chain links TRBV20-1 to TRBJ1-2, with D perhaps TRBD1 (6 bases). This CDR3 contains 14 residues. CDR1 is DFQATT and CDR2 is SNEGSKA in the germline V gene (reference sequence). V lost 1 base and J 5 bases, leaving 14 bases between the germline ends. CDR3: CSARVTGSPYGYTF. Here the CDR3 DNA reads TGCAGTGCTAGAGTCACAGGGAGCCCATATGGCTACACCTTC.

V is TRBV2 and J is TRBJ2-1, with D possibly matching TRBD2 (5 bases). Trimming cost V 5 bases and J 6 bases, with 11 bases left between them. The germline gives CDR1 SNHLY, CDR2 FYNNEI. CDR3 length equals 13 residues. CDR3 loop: CASSRGVGNEQFF. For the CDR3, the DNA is TGTGCCAGCAGTCGGGGAGTGGGCAATGAGCAGTTCTTC. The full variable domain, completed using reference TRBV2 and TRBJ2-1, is EPEVTQTPSHQVTQMGQEVILRCVPISNHLYFYWYRQILGQKVEFLVSFYNNEISEKSEIFDDQFSVERPDGSNFTLKIRSTKLEDSAMYFCASSRGVGNEQFFGPGTRLTVL.

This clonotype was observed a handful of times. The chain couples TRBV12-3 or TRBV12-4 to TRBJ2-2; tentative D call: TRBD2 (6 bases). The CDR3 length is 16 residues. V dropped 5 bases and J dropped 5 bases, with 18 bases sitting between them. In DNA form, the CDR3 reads TGTGCCAGCAGTACCTGGGGGGATACGTCTACCGGGGAGCTGTTTTTT. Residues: CASSTWGDTSTGELFF.

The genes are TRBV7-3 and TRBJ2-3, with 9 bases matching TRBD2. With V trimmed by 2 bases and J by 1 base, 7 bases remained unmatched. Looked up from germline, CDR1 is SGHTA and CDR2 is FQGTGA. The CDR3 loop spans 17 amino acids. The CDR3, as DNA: TGTGCCAGCAGCTTAGTGGGGCTAGCGGGATGCACAGATACGCAGTATTTT. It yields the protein CASSLVGLAGCTDTQYF. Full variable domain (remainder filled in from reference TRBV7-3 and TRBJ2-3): GAGVSQTPSNKVTEKGKYVELRCDPISGHTALYWYRQSLGQGPEFLIYFQGTGAADDSGLPNDRFFAVRPEGSVSTLKIQRTERGDSAVYLCASSLVGLAGCTDTQYFGPGTRLTVL.

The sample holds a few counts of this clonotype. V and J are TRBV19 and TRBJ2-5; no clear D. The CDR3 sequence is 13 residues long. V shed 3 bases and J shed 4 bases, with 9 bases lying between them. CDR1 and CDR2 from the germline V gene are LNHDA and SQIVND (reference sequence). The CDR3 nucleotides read TGTGCCAGTAGTATTGCAGACCCAGAGACCCAGTACTTC. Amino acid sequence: CASSIADPETQYF.

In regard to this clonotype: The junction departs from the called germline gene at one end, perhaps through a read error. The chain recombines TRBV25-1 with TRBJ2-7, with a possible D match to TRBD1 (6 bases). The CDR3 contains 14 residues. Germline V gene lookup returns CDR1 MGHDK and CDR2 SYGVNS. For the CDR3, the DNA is TGTGCCAGCAGTTTAGCAGGGGTAATGCAACCGTCAGACTTC. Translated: CASSLAGVMQPSDF.

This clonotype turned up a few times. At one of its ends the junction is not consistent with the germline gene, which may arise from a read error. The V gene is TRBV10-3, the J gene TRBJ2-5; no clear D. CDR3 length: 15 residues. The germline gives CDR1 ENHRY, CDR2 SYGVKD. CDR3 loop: CASSPTSLGRETQYF. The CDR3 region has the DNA TGTGCCAGCAGTCCCACTTCTCTCGGGCGGGAGACCCAGTACTTC.

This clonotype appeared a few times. The CDR3 here is CSARDLGRVYSGANVLTF. The DNA of the CDR3 is TGCAGTGCTAGAGACCTAGGCAGGGTCTACTCTGGGGCCAACGTCCTGACTTTC. The rearrangement joins TRBV20-1 to TRBJ2-6, with D tentatively TRBD1 (5 bases). V was clipped by 0 bases and J by 0 bases, with 15 bases between them. The CDR3 length is 18 residues. CDR1 is DFQATT and CDR2 is SNEGSKA in the germline V gene (reference sequence).

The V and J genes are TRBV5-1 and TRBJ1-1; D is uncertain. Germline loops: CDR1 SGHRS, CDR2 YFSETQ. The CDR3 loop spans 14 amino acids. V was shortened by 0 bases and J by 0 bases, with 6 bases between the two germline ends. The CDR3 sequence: CASSLGMMNTEAFF. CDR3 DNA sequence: TGCGCCAGCAGCTTGGGGATGATGAACACTGAAGCTTTCTTT.

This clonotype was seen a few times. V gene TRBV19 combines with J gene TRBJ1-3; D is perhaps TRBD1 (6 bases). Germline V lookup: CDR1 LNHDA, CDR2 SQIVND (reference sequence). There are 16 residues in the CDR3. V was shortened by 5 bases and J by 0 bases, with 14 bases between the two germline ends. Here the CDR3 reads CASSGGGRNSGNTIYF. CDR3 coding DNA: TGTGCCAGTAGTGGAGGGGGAAGGAACTCTGGAAACACCATATATTTT.

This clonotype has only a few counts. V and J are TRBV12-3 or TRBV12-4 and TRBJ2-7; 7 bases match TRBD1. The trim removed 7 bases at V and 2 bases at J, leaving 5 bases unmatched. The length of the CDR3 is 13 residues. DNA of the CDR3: TGTGCCAGCAACGAGGGACAGACCTACGAGCAGTACTTC. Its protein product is CASNEGQTYEQYF.

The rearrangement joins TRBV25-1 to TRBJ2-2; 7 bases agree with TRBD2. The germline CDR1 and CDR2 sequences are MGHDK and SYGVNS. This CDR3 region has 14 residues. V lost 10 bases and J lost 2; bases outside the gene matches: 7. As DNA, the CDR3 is TGTGCCATTCTGGCGGGGGTCAACACCGGGGAGCTGTTTTTT. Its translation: CAILAGVNTGELFF.

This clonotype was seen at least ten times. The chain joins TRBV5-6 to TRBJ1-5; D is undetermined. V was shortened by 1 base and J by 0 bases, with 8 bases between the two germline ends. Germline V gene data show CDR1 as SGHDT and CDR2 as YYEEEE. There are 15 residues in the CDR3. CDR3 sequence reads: CASSLSGFSNQPQHF. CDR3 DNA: TGTGCCAGCAGCTTGTCAGGTTTTAGCAATCAGCCCCAGCATTTT.

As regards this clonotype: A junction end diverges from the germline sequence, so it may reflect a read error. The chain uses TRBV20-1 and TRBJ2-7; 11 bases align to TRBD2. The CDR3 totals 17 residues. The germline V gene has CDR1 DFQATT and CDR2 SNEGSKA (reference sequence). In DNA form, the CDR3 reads TGCAGTGCAGGGGGGGGTTCTAGCGGGGGGTTCCAAGAGACCCAGTGCTTC. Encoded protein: CSAGGGSSGGFQETQCF.

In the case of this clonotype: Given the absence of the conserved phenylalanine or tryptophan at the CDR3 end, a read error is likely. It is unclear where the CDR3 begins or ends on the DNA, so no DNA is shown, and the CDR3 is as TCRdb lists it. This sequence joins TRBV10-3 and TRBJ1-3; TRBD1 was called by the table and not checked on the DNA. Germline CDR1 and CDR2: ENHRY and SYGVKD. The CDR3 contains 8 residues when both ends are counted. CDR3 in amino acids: CAISEEQG.

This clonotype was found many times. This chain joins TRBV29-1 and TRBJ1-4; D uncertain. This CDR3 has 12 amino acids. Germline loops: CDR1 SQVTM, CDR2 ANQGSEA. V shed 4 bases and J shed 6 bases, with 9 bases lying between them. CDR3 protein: CSVGPGYEKLFF. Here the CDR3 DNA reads TGCAGCGTTGGTCCCGGTTATGAAAAACTGTTTTTT.

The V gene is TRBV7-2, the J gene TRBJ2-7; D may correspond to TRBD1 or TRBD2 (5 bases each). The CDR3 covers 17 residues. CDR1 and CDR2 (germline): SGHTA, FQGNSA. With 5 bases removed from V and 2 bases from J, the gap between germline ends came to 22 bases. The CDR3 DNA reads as TGTGCCAGCAGCCCCATCGGGGCGGCCAAATCGACCTACGAGCAGTACTTC. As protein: CASSPIGAAKSTYEQYF.